This TCR beta chain was recovered during a study of T cells in Graves' hyperthyroidism and ophthalmopathy. A note on this clonotype: An end of the junction differs from the germline gene, which may be a read error.

Amplification of TCR beta CDR3 regions was performed using RNA transcripts as template. The HTBI primer set drove a first-round RT-PCR of the TCR CDR3. TCRdb processed the multiplex PCR reads anew with MiXCR; each CDR3 protein has one entry. The sample yields about 400,000 distinct CDR3 sequences, roughly 15% seen once. From germline, CDR1 is MDHEN and CDR2 SYDVKM. The CDR3 is 14 amino acids. The sequenced sample was blood. The origin of this receptor is an older woman with Graves' ophthalmopathy. The chain has TRBV28 and TRBJ2-1; D is unclear. Here the CDR3 reads CASKGNPSYNKQFF. CDR3 sequence (DNA): TGTGCCAGCAAAGGGAACCCGTCCTACAATAAGCAGTTCTTC.